This T cell receptor (beta chain) appears in the sequencing data of a study of blood T cell repertoires in COVID-19. For the study at large: Nucleic acid was either cDNA or gDNA, and it came from T cells, B-cell-depleted T cells, or PBMCs.

CDR1 and CDR2 (germline): WSHSY, SAAADI. Trimming removed 6 bases from V and 5 bases from J, with 16 bases in between. The CDR3 consists of 14 residues. Generated by immunoSEQ multiplex PCR, the TCRdb table keeps only in-frame clones and is missing some. The sample shows tens of thousands of clones, about 90% of them seen only once. This clonotype was obtained from a human donor with active COVID-19. The donor label of this sample is uncertain. The sample comprised peripheral blood. The chain is built from TRBV10-2 and TRBJ2-5, with D possibly TRBD2 on 6 matching bases. CDR3 residues: CASRRGTSWETQYF. The DNA for the CDR3 is TGCGCCAGCAGGAGGGGTACTAGCTGGGAGACCCAGTACTTC.